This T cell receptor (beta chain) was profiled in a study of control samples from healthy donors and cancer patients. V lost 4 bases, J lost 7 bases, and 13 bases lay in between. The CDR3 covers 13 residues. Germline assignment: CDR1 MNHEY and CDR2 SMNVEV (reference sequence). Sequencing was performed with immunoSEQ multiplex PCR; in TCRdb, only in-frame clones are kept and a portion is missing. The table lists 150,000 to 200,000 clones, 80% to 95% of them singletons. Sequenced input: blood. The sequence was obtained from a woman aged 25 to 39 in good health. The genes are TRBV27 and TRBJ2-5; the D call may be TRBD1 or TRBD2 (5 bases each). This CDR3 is CASSSGTGGTQYF. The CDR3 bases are TGTGCCAGCAGTTCCGGGACGGGCGGGACCCAGTACTTC.